The 24 T cell receptor beta chains presented below share a single source sample, sequenced in a study of blood T cell repertoires in COVID-19. TCRdb's copy holds only in-frame clones and misses some; the assay was immunoSEQ multiplex PCR. The repertoire holds approximately 360,000 clones, with around 90% as singletons. Specimen: peripheral blood. All receptors come from a man aged 35-49 years with acute or convalescent COVID-19.

The chain couples TRBV7-8 to TRBJ1-2; D gene unclear. CDR3 length: 16 residues. Per germline, CDR1 SGHVS and CDR2 FQNEAQ. Trimming shortened V by 3 bases and J by 4 bases, and 18 bases separated the two germline ends. The CDR3 nucleotides are TGTGCCAGCAGCTTGACGGGAGGATATCTTGGCTATGGCTACACCTTC. Amino acid sequence: CASSLTGGYLGYGYTF.

The chain combines TRBV5-1 with TRBJ2-2; 11 bases agree with TRBD2. V was pared by 4 bases and J by 5 bases, with 4 bases of the junction left unmatched. Germline V gene lookup returns CDR1 SGHRS and CDR2 YFSETQ. The CDR3 runs to 15 residues. The CDR3, as DNA: TGCGCCAGCAGCCCGGGGACTAGCGGAACCGGGGAGCTGTTTTTT. Translation: CASSPGTSGTGELFF.

This clone was seen just once. This chain uses TRBV6-5 with TRBJ2-7, with D possibly being TRBD2 (6 bases). This CDR3 comprises 13 residues. The germline V gene encodes CDR1 MNHEY and CDR2 SVGAGI. The ends were cut back, 5 bases at V and 6 bases at J, with 14 bases in the middle. The CDR3 reads CASSLGSLSEQYF. The CDR3 bases are TGTGCCAGCAGTCTCGGGAGTTTGTCCGAGCAGTACTTC.

This sequence joins TRBV18 and TRBJ2-2; 12 bases fit TRBD1. The CDR3 loop spans 18 amino acids. Germline assignment: CDR1 KGHSH and CDR2 LQKENI. The trim removed 6 bases at V and 5 bases at J, leaving 13 bases unmatched. In nucleotides, the CDR3 is TGTGCCAGCTCCAATCAGCGACCGGGACAGGGGGCAACCGGGGAGCTGTTTTTT. Its protein is CASSNQRPGQGATGELFF.

This clone was recorded only once. V gene TRBV6-8 combines with J gene TRBJ2-7; 9 bases align to TRBD1. V lost 7 bases and J lost 6; bases outside the gene matches: 10. The CDR3 consists of 14 residues. Germline lookup yields CDR1 MNHGY and CDR2 SAAAGT. CDR3 bases: TGTGCCAGCATTCCGCCCGGGACAGGGAGCGAGCAGTACTTC. This translates into CASIPPGTGSEQYF.

The sample holds one count of this clone. The chain uses TRBV20-1 and TRBJ2-7, with D maybe TRBD2 (5 bases). The CDR3 consists of 15 residues. V was cut by 3 bases and J by 4 bases, with 19 bases left in between. Germline CDR1 is DFQATT and CDR2 is SNEGSKA (reference sequence). CDR3 sequence: CSASFIAQSLYEQYF. As DNA, the CDR3 is TGCAGTGCTAGTTTTATAGCGCAAAGCTTATACGAGCAGTACTTC.

The chain recombines TRBV7-9 with TRBJ2-1; D is possibly TRBD2 (7 bases). Per germline, CDR1 SEHNR and CDR2 FQNEAQ (reference sequence). This CDR3 contains 16 residues. V lost 5 bases and J lost 10, with 24 bases in between. In nucleotides, the CDR3 is TGTGCCAGCAGCCCCCCGGGGGGCTTGGACTACATCGAGCAGTTCTTC. Translated: CASSPPGGLDYIEQFF.

This clone was seen just once. V usage is TRBV6-5 and J usage is TRBJ2-7; D is ambiguous. CDR3 length: 13 residues. The germline V gene encodes CDR1 MNHEY and CDR2 SVGAGI. Trimming took 0 bases from V and 6 from J, leaving 9 bases between them. The CDR3: CASSYSFPGEQYF. The CDR3 DNA is TGTGCCAGCAGTTACTCGTTCCCCGGCGAGCAGTACTTC.

The chain recombines TRBV15 with TRBJ2-7, with TRBD1 matching 8 bases. CDR3 size: 14 residues. CDR1 and CDR2 (germline): LNHNV, YYDKDF (reference sequence). J gave up 4 bases and V 5 bases, and 7 bases lay outside the gene matches. The CDR3, as DNA: TGTGCCACCAGCCCCCGGGACAGGAGTTACGAGCAGTACTTC. Translated, it gives CATSPRDRSYEQYF.

The genes are TRBV7-8 and TRBJ2-3, with 10 bases lining up with TRBD1. From germline, CDR1 is SGHVS and CDR2 FQNEAQ. V trimming: 1 base; J trimming: 2 bases; junction bases outside the gene matches: 9. The CDR3 consists of 18 residues. The CDR3 region is CASSLVAGQGTFTDTQYF. Here the CDR3 DNA reads TGTGCCAGCAGCTTAGTAGCGGGACAGGGGACGTTCACAGATACGCAGTATTTT.

The chain has TRBV7-9 and TRBJ1-5; the D is unclear. Germline lookup yields CDR1 SEHNR and CDR2 FQNEAQ (reference sequence). This CDR3 has 14 amino acids. Trimming took off 4 bases at V and 4 bases at J, with 11 bases between the two ends. CDR3 sequence reads: CASSSRTENQPQHF. Here the CDR3 DNA reads TGTGCCAGCAGCTCTCGGACTGAGAATCAGCCCCAGCATTTT.

The V gene is TRBV10-3, the J gene TRBJ2-3; no firm D call. Trimming stripped 7 bases from V and 0 bases from J, with 11 bases between. The CDR3 is made up of 14 amino acids. CDR1 is ENHRY, CDR2 SYGVKD, per germline. The CDR3 region is CAIKRSTSTDTQYF. CDR3 sequence (DNA): TGTGCCATCAAAAGATCAACTAGCACAGATACGCAGTATTTT.

V gene TRBV4-1 combines with J gene TRBJ1-6; D is unresolved. CDR3 length: 16 amino acids. Germline loops: CDR1 MGHRA, CDR2 YSYEKL. The V end was cut by 1 base, the J end by 2 bases, with 9 bases between. The chain's CDR3 is CASSQVRSAYNSPLHF. CDR3 nucleotide sequence: TGCGCCAGCAGCCAAGTGAGAAGTGCCTATAATTCACCCCTCCACTTT.

V is TRBV11-2 and J is TRBJ2-7; a possible D gene is TRBD2 (6 bases). This CDR3 has 15 residues. Trimming cost V 4 bases and J 5 bases, with 18 bases left between them. CDR1 and CDR2 (germline): SGHAT, FQNNGV. CDR3 sequence: CASSSEGLPVDEQYF. As DNA, the CDR3 is TGTGCCAGCAGCTCCGAAGGACTACCAGTGGACGAGCAGTACTTC.

V gene TRBV10-3 combines with J gene TRBJ2-5; TRBD2 agrees at 7 bases. This CDR3 is built from 17 residues. J gave up 4 bases and V 2 bases, and 13 bases lay outside the gene matches. In germline, CDR1 is ENHRY, CDR2 SYGVKD. CDR3 DNA: TGTGCCATCAGTGAGAAGCCCCCCGGCGGGAGTGGAGAGACCCAGTACTTC. This translates into CAISEKPPGGSGETQYF.

The chain uses TRBV6-6 and TRBJ2-2; possibly TRBD1 for D (6 bases). The CDR3 is 15 amino acids. CDR1 is MNHNY and CDR2 is SVGAGI in the germline V gene (reference sequence). The ends were cut back, 5 bases at V and 0 bases at J, with 10 bases in the middle. The DNA for the CDR3 is TGTGCCAGCAGTACGGGGACAACGAACACCGGGGAGCTGTTTTTT. Its protein product is CASSTGTTNTGELFF.

J is TRBJ1-3 and V is TRBV3-1 (or the pseudogene TRBV3-2); D might be TRBD1 (6 bases). V was pared by 4 bases and J by 0 bases, with 10 bases between. The CDR3 runs 15 residues. Germline V gene data show CDR1 as LGHDT and CDR2 as YNNKEL (reference sequence). As DNA, the CDR3 is TGTGCCAGCAGCCTTCTGGGGGCCTCTGGAAACACCATATATTTT. It specifies CASSLLGASGNTIYF.

The V call is TRBV29-1, the J call TRBJ2-1, with 9 nucleotides matching TRBD1. The CDR3 totals 14 residues. Germline CDR1 reads SQVTM; CDR2 reads ANQGSEA. With 4 bases clipped from V and 5 bases from J, the junction kept 6 bases outside the gene matches. CDR3 loop: CSVAGDRVNNEQFF. The CDR3 region has the DNA TGCAGCGTTGCCGGGGACAGGGTGAACAATGAGCAGTTCTTC.

The chain has TRBV5-1 and TRBJ2-7; D perhaps matches TRBD1 (5 bases). Germline CDR1 reads SGHRS; CDR2 reads YFSETQ. The CDR3 spans 15 residues. V was trimmed by 5 bases and J by 0 bases, leaving 15 bases between them. CDR3 coding DNA: TGCGCCAGCAGAATGGACACCCTGAGCTCCTACGAGCAGTACTTC. Its translation is CASRMDTLSSYEQYF.

This clone has only one observation. The V call is TRBV28, the J call TRBJ2-7, with a weak D call TRBD2 (5 bases). Trimming cost V 6 bases and J 2 bases, with 11 bases left between them. Germline V gives CDR1 MDHEN, CDR2 SYDVKM. CDR3 length: 13 amino acids. The CDR3 DNA sequence: TGTGCCAGCAGGGAGGCCCAGCCCTACGAGCAGTACTTC. Its protein product is CASREAQPYEQYF.

The chain combines TRBV5-1 with TRBJ1-2; TRBD1 matches 8 bases. Germline V gives CDR1 SGHRS, CDR2 YFSETQ. The CDR3 runs to 13 residues. Unmatched junction bases numbered 2, after V lost 2 bases and J lost 5 bases. Here the CDR3 reads CASSLYRGYGYTF. The CDR3 DNA reads TGCGCCAGCAGCTTATACAGGGGGTATGGCTACACCTTC.

The gene calls are TRBV3-1 (or the pseudogene TRBV3-2) and TRBJ2-1; 8 bases align to TRBD2. Trimming took 0 bases from V and 4 from J; bases not matched to a gene: 5. Germline V gene data show CDR1 as LGHDT and CDR2 as YNNKEL (reference sequence). The CDR3 consists of 16 residues. The CDR3 DNA reads TGTGCCAGCAGCCAAGAGATAGGACTAGCATACAATGAGCAGTTCTTC. Its translation: CASSQEIGLAYNEQFF.

This chain's CDR3 is CASSFSPGMGYGYTF. CDR3 nucleotides: TGTGCCAGCAGCTTTTCGCCAGGGATGGGGTATGGCTACACCTTC. This chain uses TRBV7-2 with TRBJ1-2, with D perhaps TRBD1 (5 bases). The CDR3 loop spans 15 amino acids. The germline CDR1 and CDR2 sequences are SGHTA and FQGNSA. Deletions cut 3 bases from V and 5 bases from J, with 16 bases between.

The V and J genes are TRBV7-8 and TRBJ1-2; D is undetermined. CDR1 and CDR2 (germline): SGHVS, FQNEAQ. V was clipped by 0 bases and J by 4 bases, with 15 bases between them. This CDR3 spans 16 amino acids. CDR3 DNA: TGTGCCAGCAGCTTAGCCGGTCGTACTGCGGGCTATGGCTACACCTTC. This encodes CASSLAGRTAGYGYTF.